The 10 T cell receptor beta chains given below trace back to one sample, sequenced in a study of OX40 agonist ivuxolimab in advanced cancers. Assay: immunoSEQ multiplex PCR; the TCRdb copy retains only in-frame clones and omits some. The sample lists approximately 55,000 clones; around 90% were seen once. The sequenced sample was CD4+ or CD8+ T cells sorted from blood, obtained in a trial of the OX40 agonist ivuxolimab. These receptors were collected from an adult with an advanced solid tumor such as melanoma, head and neck, liver or kidney cancer.

J is TRBJ2-6 and V is TRBV7-3; D remains unclear. Germline V gene data show CDR1 as SGHTA and CDR2 as FQGTGA. V dropped 1 base and J dropped 2 bases, with 6 bases sitting between them. CDR3 size: 15 residues. The CDR3 sequence is CASSLKAPGANVLTF. The CDR3, as DNA: TGTGCCAGCAGCTTAAAGGCTCCTGGGGCCAACGTCCTGACTTTC.

The gene calls are TRBV28 and TRBJ2-7; D is ambiguous. Trimming cost V 3 bases and J 4 bases, with 4 bases left between them. Looked up from germline, CDR1 is MDHEN and CDR2 is SYDVKM. The CDR3 has 11 amino acids. The CDR3 sequence: CASSFRYEQYF. CDR3 DNA: TGTGCCAGCAGTTTTCGGTACGAGCAGTACTTC.

This clone was counted once. The rearrangement uses TRBV7-3 and TRBJ1-5, with no clear D. The CDR3 totals 16 residues. Trimming left V 5 bases short and J 3 bases short, with 17 bases between. CDR1 is SGHTA, CDR2 FQGTGA, per germline. Here the CDR3 DNA reads TGTGCCAGCAGCCCCGACGACACCCCCCCCAATCAGCCCCAGCATTTT. This sequence encodes CASSPDDTPPNQPQHF.

The chain joins TRBV29-1 to TRBJ2-1; TRBD2 is a possible D gene (6 bases). The CDR3 contains 15 residues. Germline loops: CDR1 SQVTM, CDR2 ANQGSEA. V was trimmed by 2 bases and J by 7 bases, leaving 18 bases between them. The CDR3 loop reads CSVEPGRFQTNEQFF. Written as DNA, the CDR3 is TGCAGCGTTGAACCCGGGAGATTCCAAACTAATGAGCAGTTCTTC.

The rearrangement uses TRBV7-9 and TRBJ2-7; possibly TRBD1 for D (6 bases). V was shortened by 5 bases and J by 7 bases, with 15 bases between the two germline ends. Germline V lookup: CDR1 SEHNR, CDR2 FQNEAQ (reference sequence). The CDR3 contains 13 residues. CDR3 nucleotide sequence: TGTGCCAGCAGCAGAGGACAGACCCGGGAGCAGTACTTC. Protein product: CASSRGQTREQYF. Together with reference TRBV7-9 and TRBJ2-7, the CDR3 gives the full variable domain: DTGVSQNPRHKITKRGQNVTFRCDPISEHNRLYWYRQTLGQGPEFLTYFQNEAQLEKSRLLSDRFSAERPKGSFSTLEIQRTEQGDSAMYLCASSRGQTREQYFGPGTRLTVT.

This clone appeared a few times. J is TRBJ2-1 and V is TRBV9; 9 bases are a match to TRBD2. The germline gives CDR1 SGDLS, CDR2 YYNGEE. V dropped 0 bases and J dropped 2; count of bases not matched to a gene: 3. The CDR3 consists of 16 residues. CDR3 protein: CASSVALAGAYNEQFF. The CDR3 nucleotides read TGTGCCAGCAGCGTAGCTTTAGCGGGGGCCTACAATGAGCAGTTCTTC.

The chain links TRBV28 to TRBJ2-5; possible D gene TRBD2, 6 bases. Germline values: CDR1 MDHEN, CDR2 SYDVKM. The CDR3 is 12 residues long. V was clipped by 1 base and J by 9 bases, with 9 bases between them. For the CDR3, the DNA is TGTGCCAGCAGTTTATCGGGGGAGCCCCAGTACTTC. It is translated as CASSLSGEPQYF.

J is TRBJ2-7 and V is TRBV4-1; 9 bases match TRBD1. The J segment lost 2 bases and the V segment lost 5 bases, leaving 7 bases of the junction unmatched. This CDR3 has 15 residues. CDR1 and CDR2 from the germline V gene are MGHRA and YSYEKL. The DNA for the CDR3 is TGCGCCAGCAGCGAAGGACAGGGGAATCCCTACGAGCAGTACTTC. Its translation is CASSEGQGNPYEQYF.

The J gene is TRBJ2-1, the V gene TRBV19, with 13 nucleotides matching TRBD2. V was clipped by 1 base and J by 12 bases; unmatched bases: 3. Germline CDR1 reads LNHDA; CDR2 reads SQIVND (reference sequence). The CDR3 is 14 amino acids. The CDR3 DNA reads TGTGCCAGTAGTATAGGTGGGACTAGCGGGACGCAGTTCTTC. Its translation is CASSIGGTSGTQFF.

This clone came up once. The chain has TRBV30 and TRBJ2-1; TRBD2 agrees at 15 bases. Germline V gives CDR1 GTSNPN, CDR2 SVGIG (reference sequence). The CDR3 runs to 17 residues. V was clipped by 2 bases and J by 9 bases; unmatched bases: 11. CDR3 sequence: CAWSSDRTSGRASEQFF. The DNA of the CDR3 is TGTGCCTGGAGTTCCGACCGGACTAGCGGGAGGGCCAGTGAGCAGTTCTTC.